This record concerns one TCR beta chain sequence. What it recognizes is unknown. Produced via immunoSEQ multiplex PCR; TCRdb's table is partial and in-frame only. The sample contains 65,000 or so clones, 88% of which appear only once. These data belong to a study of OX40 agonist ivuxolimab in advanced cancers. About the study: Dose-escalation subjects each had hepatocellular carcinoma, melanoma, renal cell or head and neck cancer.

Study outcomes and limitations: CD4+ T cells averaged fewer expanded clones than CD8+ T cells. Dose levels from 0.1 to 3.0 mg/kg saw CD4+ and CD8+ blood T cells expand clonally by week 6.

Germline-derived CDR1 and CDR2 are MDHEN and SYDVKM. This CDR3 is built from 14 residues. V was shortened by 7 bases and J by 4 bases, with 17 bases between the two germline ends. The chain employs TRBV28 and TRBJ2-7, with D possibly called TRBD1 or TRBD2 (6 bases each). The source material was CD4+ or CD8+ T cells sorted from blood, sampled in a trial of the OX40 agonist ivuxolimab. The receptor comes from an adult with an advanced solid tumor such as melanoma, head and neck, liver or kidney cancer. Written as DNA, the CDR3 is TGTGCCAGCACCCTGGGGGGCTGGGAGTACGAGCAGTACTTC. Translated: CASTLGGWEYEQYF.